The rows below give T cell receptor beta chains drawn from one sample of a study of CD8+CD57+ T cells in acquired aplastic anemia. Via MiXCR, TCRdb re-called the reads, giving one row per CDR3 protein. The data show a few hundred thousand distinct CDR3 sequences, about 80% seen once. Sequenced input: sorted CD4+, CD8+, or CD8+CD57+ T cells (not recorded which) from PBMCs. The receptors shown here come from a human donor with aplastic anemia. The CDR3 runs from the conserved cysteine through the conserved F or W. The D gene is left open where the match is weak. Not every row has a clone size; where given, it reads once, few, many or a size class.

j_call clone_size d_call v_call cdr3_nt cdr3_aa
TRBJ2-3 . . TRBV2 TGTGCCAGCGGCCGCGGGGACACAGATACGCAGTATTTT CASGRGDTDTQYF
TRBJ2-3 . . TRBV7-3 TGTGCCAGCAGCTTATCGACGGGGCCCGACACGAAGTATTTT CASSLSTGPDTKYF
TRBJ2-5 . TRBD2 TRBV7-9 TGTGCCAGCAGCGTAGCCCGCGGGAGGAAGGATAACCAGTACTTC CASSVARGRKDNQYF
TRBJ1-1 many TRBD1 TRBV6-6 TGTGCCAGCAGAGATCGGACAGGGGGCATCTCTGAAGCTTTCTTT CASRDRTGGISEAFF
TRBJ1-2 . . TRBV2 TGCGCCAGCAGCCAAGGGGGTACAGATGAGTACACCTTC CASSQGGTDEYTF
TRBJ1-6 . . TRBV7-6 TGTGCCAGCAGCCACGGTACTTATTCACCCCTCCACTTT CASSHGTYSPLHF
TRBJ2-5 . TRBD2 TRBV7-3 TGTGCCAGCAGCGTAGGCGGGGAGGGCGTGACGGAGACCCAGTACTTC CASSVGGEGVTETQYF
TRBJ2-5 few TRBD2 TRBV10-3 TGTGCCATCAGTGATGGGCGGGGGAGCCAAGAGACCCAGTACTTC CAISDGRGSQETQYF
TRBJ2-5 . . TRBV7-9 TGTGCCAGCGGGAGTGGTCACAATGAGACCCAGTACTTC CASGSGHNETQYF
TRBJ2-1 few TRBD1 TRBV9 TGTGCCAGCAGCCCACGACAGGGTGGGGACACCGGGGAGTTCTTC CASSPRQGGDTGEFF
TRBJ1-2 . . TRBV7-9 TGTGCCAGCAGCCAAGTGGGGACTGGTGGCTACACCTTC CASSQVGTGGYTF
TRBJ2-1 . TRBD2 TRBV7-9 TGTGCCAGCAGTGGTGGGGGGGTGCATGAGCAGTTCTTC CASSGGGVHEQFF
TRBJ1-2 few . TRBV29-1 TGCAGCGTCGAGCACAGGGCCTATGGCTACACCTTC CSVEHRAYGYTF
TRBJ2-5 . . TRBV7-3 TGTGCCAGCAGTGAACAGGGAACGGAGACCCAGTACTTC CASSEQGTETQYF
TRBJ1-6 . . TRBV9 TGTGCCAGCAGCGAGGGTTTTAGTAATTCACCCCTCCACTTT CASSEGFSNSPLHF
TRBJ2-3 . . TRBV7-2 TGTGCCAGCAGCGCAGCGGCTGGGTCACCCCTCCACTTTTTT CASSAAAGSPLHFF
TRBJ2-5 . . TRBV5-1 TGCGCCAGCAGCTTGGTATTCCAGGGAGTAGAGACCCAGTACTTC CASSLVFQGVETQYF
TRBJ1-4 . TRBD1 TRBV7-9 TGTGCCAGCAGCTTCAGGACAGGGGATCACACAGATACGTTTTTT CASSFRTGDHTDTFF
TRBJ2-7 . . TRBV7-8 TGTGCCAGCAGTTACTCGACACCACGCGCGCAGTACTTC CASSYSTPRAQYF
TRBJ2-1 few TRBD1 TRBV7-9 TGTGCCAGCAGCCCACCACAGGGGCGGAACACCGGGGAGCAGTTCTTC CASSPPQGRNTGEQFF
TRBJ1-6 . . TRBV24-1 TGTGCCACCAGGGGGGACCCTAATTCACCCCTCCACTTT CATRGDPNSPLHF
TRBJ2-5 . . TRBV25-1 TGTGCCAGCAGTAGTACGGGGAGAGGGGAGACCCAGTACTTC CASSSTGRGETQYF
TRBJ1-2 once . TRBV7-2 TGTGCCAGCAGTGTCTTTAGCGGAGACTATGGCTACACCTTC CASSVFSGDYGYTF
TRBJ2-1 . TRBD2 TRBV24-1 TGTGCCACCAGTGTGGGAGCGGGGGGCCTCAATGAGCAGTTCTTC CATSVGAGGLNEQFF
TRBJ2-3 . TRBD1 TRBV7-9 TGTGCCAGCAGCTTAGGGACAGGCTCTAGCACAGATACGCAGTATTTT CASSLGTGSSTDTQYF
TRBJ2-7 . TRBD2 TRBV7-8 TGTGCCAGCAGAGAGCGGGGGGGCCCCGACAAGCAGTACTTC CASRERGGPDKQYF
TRBJ2-1 . . TRBV7-8 TGTGCCAGCAGCTTAGTTCACGGCGGGACAGCCTTTTCCGAGCAGTTCTTC CASSLVHGGTAFSEQFF
TRBJ1-1 . . TRBV24-1 TGTGCCACCAGTGATTTGTCAGGGGAGACCAGGGAACCGTTTTTT CATSDLSGETREPFF
TRBJ2-3 . . TRBV5-1 TGTGCCAGCAGCTTAGCCGTAGGTTCCTATACGCAGTATTTT CASSLAVGSYTQYF
TRBJ2-1 . . TRBV7-9 TGTGCCAGCAGCTTAGACGGGGTTAGTTACAATGAGCAGTTCTTC CASSLDGVSYNEQFF
TRBJ1-6 . . TRBV7-2 TGTGCCAGCAGCCCTCGGACAGCTTCACCCCTCCACTTT CASSPRTASPLHF
TRBJ1-1 . . TRBV10-2 TGCGCCAGCAGCGTGGCGAGGAACACTGAAGCTTTCTTT CASSVARNTEAFF
TRBJ2-5 . . TRBV2 TGTGCCAGCAATCCCAGTGGGGCGGCCGGGGAGACCCAGTACTTC CASNPSGAAGETQYF
TRBJ2-7 . . TRBV29-1 TGCAGCGTCAAGACAGGTAGCGGGCCCTACGAGCAGTACTTC CSVKTGSGPYEQYF